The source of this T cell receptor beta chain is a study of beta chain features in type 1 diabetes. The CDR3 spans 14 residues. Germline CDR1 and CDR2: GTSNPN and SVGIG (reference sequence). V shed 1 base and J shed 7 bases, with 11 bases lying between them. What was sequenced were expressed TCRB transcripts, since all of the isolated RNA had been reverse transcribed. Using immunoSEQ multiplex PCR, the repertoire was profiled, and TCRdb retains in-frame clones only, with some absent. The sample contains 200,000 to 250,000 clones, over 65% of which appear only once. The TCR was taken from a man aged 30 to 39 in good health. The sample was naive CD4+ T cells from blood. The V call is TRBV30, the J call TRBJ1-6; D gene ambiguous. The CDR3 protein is CAWSGGMSNSPLHF. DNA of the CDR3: TGTGCCTGGAGTGGAGGGATGTCAAATTCACCCCTCCACTTT.